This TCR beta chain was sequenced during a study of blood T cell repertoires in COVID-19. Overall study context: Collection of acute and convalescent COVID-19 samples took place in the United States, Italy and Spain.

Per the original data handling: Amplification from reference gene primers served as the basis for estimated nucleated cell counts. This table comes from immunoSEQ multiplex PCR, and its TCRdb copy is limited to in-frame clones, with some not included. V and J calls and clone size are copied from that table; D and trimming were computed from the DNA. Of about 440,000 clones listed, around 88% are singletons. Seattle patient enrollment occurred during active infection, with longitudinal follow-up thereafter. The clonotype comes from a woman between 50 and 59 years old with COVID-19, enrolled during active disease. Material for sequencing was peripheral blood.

CDR3 in DNA: TGCAGCGCAGCAGGGGGGAACACTGAAGCTTTCTTT. As protein: CSAAGGNTEAFF. This sequence joins TRBV29-1 and TRBJ1-1; TRBD1 matches at 7 bases. The germline gives CDR1 SQVTM, CDR2 ANQGSEA. The CDR3 has 12 amino acids. J lost 1 base, V lost 7 bases, and 3 bases had no gene match.